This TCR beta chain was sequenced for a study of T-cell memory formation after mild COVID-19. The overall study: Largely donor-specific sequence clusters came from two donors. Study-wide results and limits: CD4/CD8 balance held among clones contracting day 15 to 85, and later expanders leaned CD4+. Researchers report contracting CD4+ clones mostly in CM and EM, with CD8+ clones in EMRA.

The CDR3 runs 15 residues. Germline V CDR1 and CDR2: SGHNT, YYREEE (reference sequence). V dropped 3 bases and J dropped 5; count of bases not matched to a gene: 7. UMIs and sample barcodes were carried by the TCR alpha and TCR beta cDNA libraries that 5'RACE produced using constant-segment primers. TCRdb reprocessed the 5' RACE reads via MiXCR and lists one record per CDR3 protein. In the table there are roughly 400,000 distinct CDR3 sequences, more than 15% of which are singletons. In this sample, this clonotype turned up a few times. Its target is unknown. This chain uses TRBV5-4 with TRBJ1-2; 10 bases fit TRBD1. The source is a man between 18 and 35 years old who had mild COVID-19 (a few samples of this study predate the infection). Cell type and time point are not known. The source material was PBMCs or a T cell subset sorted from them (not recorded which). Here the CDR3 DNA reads TGTGCCAGCAGCTCCGGGACAGGGGATCTTTATGGCTACACCTTC. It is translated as CASSSGTGDLYGYTF.